The present TCR beta chain was sequenced within a study of T cell responses to AZD1222 COVID-19 vaccine. Sequencing used immunoSEQ multiplex PCR; TCRdb keeps in-frame clones, though not all of them. The table records 24,000 or so clones, roughly 91% of them present only once. The length of the CDR3 is 12 residues. Germline values: CDR1 LNHDA, CDR2 SQIVND (reference sequence). V lost 8 bases, J lost 3 bases, and 10 bases lay in between. The receptor was derived from an adult who received the AZD1222 COVID-19 vaccine. The material was peripheral blood, obtained 28 days after the second AZD1222 dose. The V and J genes are TRBV19 and TRBJ1-1; D remains unclear. CDR3 amino acids: CASRKGDTEAFF. CDR3 DNA sequence: TGTGCCAGTCGTAAGGGTGACACTGAAGCTTTCTTT.